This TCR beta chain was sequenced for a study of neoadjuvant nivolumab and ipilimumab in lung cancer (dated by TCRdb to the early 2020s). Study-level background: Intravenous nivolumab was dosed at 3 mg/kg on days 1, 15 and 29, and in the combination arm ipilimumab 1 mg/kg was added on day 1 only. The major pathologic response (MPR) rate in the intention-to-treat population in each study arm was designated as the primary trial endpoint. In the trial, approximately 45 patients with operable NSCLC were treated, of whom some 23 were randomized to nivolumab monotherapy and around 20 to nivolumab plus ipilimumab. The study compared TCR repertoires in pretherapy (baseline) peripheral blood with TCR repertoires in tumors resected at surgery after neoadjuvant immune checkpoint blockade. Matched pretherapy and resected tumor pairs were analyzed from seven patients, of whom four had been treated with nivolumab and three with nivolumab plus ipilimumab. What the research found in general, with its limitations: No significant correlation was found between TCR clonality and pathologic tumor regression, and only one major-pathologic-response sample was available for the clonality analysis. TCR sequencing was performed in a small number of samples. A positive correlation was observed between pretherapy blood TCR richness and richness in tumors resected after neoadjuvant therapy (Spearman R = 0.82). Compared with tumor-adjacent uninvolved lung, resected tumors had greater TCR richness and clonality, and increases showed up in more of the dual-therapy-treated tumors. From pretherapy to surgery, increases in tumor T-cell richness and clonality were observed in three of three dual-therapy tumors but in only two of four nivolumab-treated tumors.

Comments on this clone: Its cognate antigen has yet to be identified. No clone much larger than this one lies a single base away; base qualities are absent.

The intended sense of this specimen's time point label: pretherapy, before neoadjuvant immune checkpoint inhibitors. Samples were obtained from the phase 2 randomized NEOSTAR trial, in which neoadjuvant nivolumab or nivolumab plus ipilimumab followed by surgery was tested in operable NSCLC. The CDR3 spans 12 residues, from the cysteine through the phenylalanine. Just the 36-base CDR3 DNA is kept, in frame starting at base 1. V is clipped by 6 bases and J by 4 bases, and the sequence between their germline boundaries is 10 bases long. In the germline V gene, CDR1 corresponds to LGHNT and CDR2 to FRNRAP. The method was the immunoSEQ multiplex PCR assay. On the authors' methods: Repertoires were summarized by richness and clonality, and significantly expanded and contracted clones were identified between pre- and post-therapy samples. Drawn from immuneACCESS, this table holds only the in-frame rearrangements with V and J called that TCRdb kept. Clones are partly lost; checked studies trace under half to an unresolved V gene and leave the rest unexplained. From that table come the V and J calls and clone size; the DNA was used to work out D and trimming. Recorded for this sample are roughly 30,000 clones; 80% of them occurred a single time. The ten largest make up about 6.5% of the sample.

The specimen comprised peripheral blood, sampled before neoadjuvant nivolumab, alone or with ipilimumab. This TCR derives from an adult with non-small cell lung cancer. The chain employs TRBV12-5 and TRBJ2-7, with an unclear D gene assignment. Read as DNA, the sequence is TGTGCTAGTGGATTCCCGCGATACGAGCAGTACTTC. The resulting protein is CASGFPRYEQYF.